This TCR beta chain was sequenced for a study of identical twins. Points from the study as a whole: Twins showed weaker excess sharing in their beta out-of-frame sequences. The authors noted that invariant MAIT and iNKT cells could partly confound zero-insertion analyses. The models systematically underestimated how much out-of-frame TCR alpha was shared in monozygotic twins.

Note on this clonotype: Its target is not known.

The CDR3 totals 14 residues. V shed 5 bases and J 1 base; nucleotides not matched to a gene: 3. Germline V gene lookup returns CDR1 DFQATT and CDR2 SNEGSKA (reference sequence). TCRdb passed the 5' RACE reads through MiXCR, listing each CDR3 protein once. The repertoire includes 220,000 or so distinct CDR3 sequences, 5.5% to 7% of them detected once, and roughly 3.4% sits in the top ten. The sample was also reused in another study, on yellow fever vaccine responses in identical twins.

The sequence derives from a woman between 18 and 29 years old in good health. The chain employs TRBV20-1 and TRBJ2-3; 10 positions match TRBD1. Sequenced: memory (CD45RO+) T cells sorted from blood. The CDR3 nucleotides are TGCAGTGCTCCGGACAGGGGGGGCACAGATACGCAGTATTTT. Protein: CSAPDRGGTDTQYF.